These T cell receptor beta chains were read from a single sample in a study of OX40 agonist ivuxolimab in advanced cancers. This table comes from immunoSEQ multiplex PCR, and its TCRdb copy is limited to in-frame clones, with some not included. Of about 45,000 clones in the sample, roughly nine tenths were seen once. The material was CD4+ or CD8+ T cells sorted from blood, obtained in a trial of the OX40 agonist ivuxolimab. Receptor source: an adult with an advanced solid tumor such as melanoma, head and neck, liver or kidney cancer. CDR3s include the opening cysteine and the closing phenylalanine or tryptophan. The D gene is left open where the match is weak. Where a row states a size, it is once, few, many or the class of an expanded clone; other rows omit it.

j_gene	abundance	d_gene	v_gene	CDR3nt	CDR3aa
TRBJ1-2	-	-	TRBV5-1	TGCGCCAGCAGCTTGGAAACGGGGAACTATGGCTACACCTTC	CASSLETGNYGYTF
TRBJ1-5	-	-	TRBV7-6	TGTGCCAGCAGCTTTCGGGTTAATCAGCCCCAGCATTTT	CASSFRVNQPQHF
TRBJ1-3	-	-	TRBV16	TGTGCCAGCAGCCAATTAAGGGGAACTGGAAACACCATATATTTT	CASSQLRGTGNTIYF
TRBJ2-7	-	-	TRBV29-1	TGCAGCGTTGAAGATCTTCACGGAGGGACAGCCTTAGGGGAGCAGTACTTC	CSVEDLHGGTALGEQYF
TRBJ2-1	-	-	TRBV2	TGTGCCAGCAGGTTCGGGACCTACTCCTACAATGAGCAGTTCTTC	CASRFGTYSYNEQFF
TRBJ2-5	-	-	TRBV6-5	TGTGCCAGCAGTTACTCGGTCGGGACTTCGGGGGAGACCCAGTACTTC	CASSYSVGTSGETQYF
TRBJ1-5	few	TRBD1	TRBV6-1	TGTGCCAGCAGGGACAGGTCTCCCAGTCAGCCCCAGCATTTT	CASRDRSPSQPQHF
TRBJ2-7	-	-	TRBV11-2	TGTGCCAGCAGCTTAGGAGACCCAGAGGAGCAGTACTTC	CASSLGDPEEQYF
TRBJ1-2	-	-	TRBV6-5	TGTGCCAGCAGTTACCCCACAGGGAGAGGCTACACCTTC	CASSYPTGRGYTF
TRBJ1-4	once	-	TRBV11-2	TGTGCCAGCAGCTTAGGGGGGCAGGGCGGGTTCGAAAAACTGTTTTTT	CASSLGGQGGFEKLFF